This T cell receptor beta chain was captured by sequencing in a study of PD-1 blockade in classical Hodgkin lymphoma. Every patient was affected by relapse after autologous stem cell transplantation, while exposure to brentuximab vedotin was not uniform. The CDR3 consists of 15 residues. V was trimmed by 1 base and J by 3 bases, leaving 13 bases between them. Per the germline V gene, CDR1 is MGHRA and CDR2 is YSYEKL. Data came from immunoSEQ multiplex PCR; TCRdb stores just in-frame clones and leaves some out. The sample comprises 100,000 to 120,000 clones, roughly 87% of which are singletons, and about 20% rests with the top ten.

This clonotype originated in a human donor with classical Hodgkin lymphoma. The chain joins TRBV4-1 to TRBJ2-7, with TRBD2 as a possible D gene (5 bases). This material consisted of peripheral blood mononuclear cells (PBMCs), taken before the second cycle of nivolumab. The CDR3 DNA sequence: TGCGCCAGCAGCCAAGGGATGAGTAGCGTCTACGAGCAGTACTTC. Protein sequence: CASSQGMSSVYEQYF.